This section outlines one T cell receptor (beta chain) sequence together with its context. This sample is drawn from a study of blood T cell repertoires in COVID-19. All recovered Cohort 3 donors got two negative PCRs, got clearance, or saw symptom resolution. Profiling relied on immunoSEQ multiplex PCR, and the TCRdb table lists in-frame clones only, not all of them. Here the sample spans about 480,000 clones, around nine tenths being singletons. With 6 bases removed from V and 4 bases from J, the gap between germline ends came to 7 bases. The germline CDR1 and CDR2 sequences are LNHDA and SQIVND (reference sequence). This CDR3 contains 12 residues.

Sequences were obtained from PBMCs or T cells enriched from blood (not recorded which). This chain links TRBV19 with TRBJ1-5, with D hard to call. The receptor comes from a woman aged 40 to 49 who had recovered from COVID-19. The CDR3 loop is CASRRRNQPQHF. In nucleotides, the CDR3 is TGTGCCAGTAGGAGGCGGAATCAGCCCCAGCATTTT.